The rows below give T cell receptor beta chains drawn from one sample of a study of early T cells in non-severe SARS-CoV-2 infection. TCRdb reprocessed the 5' RACE reads via MiXCR and lists one record per CDR3 protein. This sample has roughly 69,000 distinct CDR3 sequences, with about 10% found just once. This specimen was whole blood, taken at baseline. The receptors come from an adult who was a healthcare worker with PCR-confirmed SARS-CoV-2 infection or an uninfected control (not recorded which). Each CDR3 is given with its conserved first and last residue. Fields, in order: CDR3 protein, CDR3 DNA, V gene, D gene, CDR3 length, clone size, J gene. The D gene is left open where the match is weak. Clone size is stated in some rows and not others, as once, few, many or a class when expanded.

cdr3_aa: CASSQEEGTGVFF
cdr3_nt: TGCGCCAGCAGCCAAGAGGAAGGGACAGGGGTGTTCTTC
v_call: TRBV4-3
d_call: TRBD1
cdr3_length: 13
clone_size: -
j_call: TRBJ2-1

cdr3_aa: CASSATRNIQYF
cdr3_nt: TGTGCCAGCAGCGCCACTAGGAACATTCAGTACTTC
v_call: TRBV5-8
d_call: -
cdr3_length: 12
clone_size: few
j_call: TRBJ2-4

cdr3_aa: CASGPQGRIPYEQYF
cdr3_nt: TGTGCCAGCGGCCCACAGGGGAGGATACCCTACGAGCAGTACTTC
v_call: TRBV6-2/TRBV6-3
d_call: -
cdr3_length: 15
clone_size: -
j_call: TRBJ2-7

cdr3_aa: CASSDGVYGYTF
cdr3_nt: TGTGCCAGCAGCGACGGGGTCTACGGCTACACCTTC
v_call: TRBV11-2
d_call: -
cdr3_length: 12
clone_size: -
j_call: TRBJ1-2

cdr3_aa: CASSLRLAGNTDTQYF
cdr3_nt: TGTGCCAGCAGTTTAAGGCTAGCGGGTAACACAGATACGCAGTATTTT
v_call: TRBV12-3/TRBV12-4
d_call: TRBD2
cdr3_length: 16
clone_size: few
j_call: TRBJ2-3

cdr3_aa: CASSASTGQISGNTIYF
cdr3_nt: TGTGCCAGCAGCGCGTCGACGGGACAGATCTCTGGAAACACCATATATTTT
v_call: TRBV7-8
d_call: TRBD1
cdr3_length: 17
clone_size: many
j_call: TRBJ1-3

cdr3_aa: CASSQENGYEQYF
cdr3_nt: TGTGCCAGCAGCCAAGAAAACGGTTACGAGCAGTACTTC
v_call: TRBV3-1
d_call: -
cdr3_length: 13
clone_size: -
j_call: TRBJ2-7

cdr3_aa: CASRPGQGIMDEQFF
cdr3_nt: TGTGCCAGCAGGCCCGGACAGGGAATTATGGATGAGCAGTTCTTC
v_call: TRBV7-3
d_call: TRBD1
cdr3_length: 15
clone_size: few
j_call: TRBJ2-1

cdr3_aa: CASSTIAILGGETQYF
cdr3_nt: TGTGCCAGCAGCACTATAGCGATCCTAGGGGGAGAGACCCAGTACTTC
v_call: TRBV5-6
d_call: -
cdr3_length: 16
clone_size: -
j_call: TRBJ2-5

cdr3_aa: CASSLEHYGYTF
cdr3_nt: TGTGCCAGCAGCTTGGAGCACTATGGCTACACCTTC
v_call: TRBV5-4
d_call: -
cdr3_length: 12
clone_size: few
j_call: TRBJ1-2

cdr3_aa: CAISVGSGQETQYF
cdr3_nt: TGTGCCATCAGTGTAGGTAGCGGGCAAGAGACCCAGTACTTC
v_call: TRBV10-3
d_call: TRBD2
cdr3_length: 14
clone_size: -
j_call: TRBJ2-5

cdr3_aa: CSARDGSSGVAETQYF
cdr3_nt: TGCAGTGCTAGAGATGGTTCTAGCGGGGTCGCGGAGACCCAGTACTTC
v_call: TRBV20-1
d_call: TRBD2
cdr3_length: 16
clone_size: -
j_call: TRBJ2-5

cdr3_aa: CASSEQETQYF
cdr3_nt: TGCGCCAGCAGCGAACAAGAGACCCAGTACTTC
v_call: TRBV5-1
d_call: -
cdr3_length: 11
clone_size: few
j_call: TRBJ2-5

cdr3_aa: CASSLFPGTVENTIYF
cdr3_nt: TGCGCCAGCAGCTTGTTCCCCGGGACAGTTGAAAACACCATATATTTT
v_call: TRBV5-1
d_call: TRBD1
cdr3_length: 16
clone_size: -
j_call: TRBJ1-3